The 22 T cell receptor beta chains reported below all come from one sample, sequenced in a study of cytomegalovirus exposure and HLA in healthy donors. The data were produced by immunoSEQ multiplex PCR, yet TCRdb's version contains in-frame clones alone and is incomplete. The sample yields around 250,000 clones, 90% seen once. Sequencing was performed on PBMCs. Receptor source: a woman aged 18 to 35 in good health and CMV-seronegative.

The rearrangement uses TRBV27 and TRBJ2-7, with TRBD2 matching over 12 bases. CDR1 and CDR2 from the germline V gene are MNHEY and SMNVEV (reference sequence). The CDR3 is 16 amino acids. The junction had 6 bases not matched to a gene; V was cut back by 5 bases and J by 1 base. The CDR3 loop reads CASSPSGGAVSYEQYF. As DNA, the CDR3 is TGTGCCAGCAGTCCTAGCGGGGGGGCTGTATCCTACGAGCAGTACTTC.

The CDR3 region has the DNA TGTGCCAGCAGGTTATCGGAAGACAGGGGGCTATCCACCTACGAGCAGTACGTC. Its translation: CASRLSEDRGLSTYEQYV. The genes are TRBV27 and TRBJ2-7; TRBD1 matches 10 bases. This CDR3 contains 18 residues. Germline values: CDR1 MNHEY, CDR2 SMNVEV (reference sequence).

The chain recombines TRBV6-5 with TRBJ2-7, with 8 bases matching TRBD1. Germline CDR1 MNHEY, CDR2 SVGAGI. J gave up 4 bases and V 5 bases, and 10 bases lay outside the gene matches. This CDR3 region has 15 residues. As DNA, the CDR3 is TGTGCCAGCAGTGCCTCCGGGACAGGACAATACGAGCAGTACTTC. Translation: CASSASGTGQYEQYF.

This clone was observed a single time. CDR3 region: CASSLTSGGQETQYF. Written as DNA, the CDR3 is TGTGCCAGCAGCCTTACTAGCGGGGGGCAAGAGACCCAGTACTTC. The chain links TRBV6-4 to TRBJ2-5; 12 bases are a match to TRBD2. V lost 6 bases to trimming and J lost 2 bases; unmatched junction nucleotides: 4. The CDR3 contains 15 residues. Germline CDR1 reads MRHNA; CDR2 reads SNTAGT.

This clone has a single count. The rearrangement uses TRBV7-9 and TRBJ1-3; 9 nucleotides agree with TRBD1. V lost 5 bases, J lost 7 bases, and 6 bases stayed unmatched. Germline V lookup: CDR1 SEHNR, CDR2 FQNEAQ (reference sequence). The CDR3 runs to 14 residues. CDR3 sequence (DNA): TGTGCCAGCAGCGGTACAGGGGGCGCGAACACCATATATTTT. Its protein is CASSGTGGANTIYF.

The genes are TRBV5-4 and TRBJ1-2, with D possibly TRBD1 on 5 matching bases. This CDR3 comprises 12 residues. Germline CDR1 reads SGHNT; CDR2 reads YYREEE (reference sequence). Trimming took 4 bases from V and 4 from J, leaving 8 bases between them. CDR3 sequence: CASSDSIYGYTF. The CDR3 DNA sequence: TGTGCCAGCAGCGACAGCATCTATGGCTACACCTTC.

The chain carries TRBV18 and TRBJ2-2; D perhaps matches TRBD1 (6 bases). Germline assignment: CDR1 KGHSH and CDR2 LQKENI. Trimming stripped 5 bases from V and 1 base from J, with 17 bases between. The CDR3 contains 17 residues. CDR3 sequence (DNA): TGTGCCAGCTCAGCCTGGGACATCGGTCGGAACACCGGGGAGCTGTTTTTT. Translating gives CASSAWDIGRNTGELFF. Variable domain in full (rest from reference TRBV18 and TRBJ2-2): NAGVMQNPRHLVRRRGQEARLRCSPMKGHSHVYWYRQLPEEGLKFMVYLQKENIIDESGMPKERFSAEFPKEGPSILRIQQVVRGDSAAYFCASSAWDIGRNTGELFFGEGSRLTVL.

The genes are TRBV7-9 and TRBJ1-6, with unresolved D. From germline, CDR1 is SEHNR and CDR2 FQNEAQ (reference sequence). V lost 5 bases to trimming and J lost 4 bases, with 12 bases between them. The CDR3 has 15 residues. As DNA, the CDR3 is TGTGCCAGCAGCCCCAGCGGCGCATATAATTCACCCCTCCACTTT. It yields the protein CASSPSGAYNSPLHF.

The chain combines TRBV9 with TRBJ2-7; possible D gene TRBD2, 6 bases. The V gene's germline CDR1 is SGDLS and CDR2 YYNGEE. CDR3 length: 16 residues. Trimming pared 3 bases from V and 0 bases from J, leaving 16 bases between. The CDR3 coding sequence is TGTGCCAGCAGCGGCCGAGGGGACTGGAGCTCCTACGAGCAGTACTTC. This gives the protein CASSGRGDWSSYEQYF.

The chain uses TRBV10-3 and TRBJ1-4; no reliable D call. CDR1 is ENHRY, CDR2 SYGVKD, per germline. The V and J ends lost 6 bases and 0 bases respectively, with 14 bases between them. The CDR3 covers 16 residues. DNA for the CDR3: TGTGCCATCAGGTGGGCCCCCAAAGCAACTAATGAAAAACTGTTTTTT. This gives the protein CAIRWAPKATNEKLFF.

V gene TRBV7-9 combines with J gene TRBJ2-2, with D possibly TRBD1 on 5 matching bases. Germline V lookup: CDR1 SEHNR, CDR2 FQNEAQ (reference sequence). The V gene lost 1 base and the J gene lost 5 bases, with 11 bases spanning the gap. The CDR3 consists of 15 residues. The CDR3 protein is CASSLGGGRTGELFF. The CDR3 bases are TGTGCCAGCAGCTTAGGGGGCGGTCGAACCGGGGAGCTGTTTTTT.

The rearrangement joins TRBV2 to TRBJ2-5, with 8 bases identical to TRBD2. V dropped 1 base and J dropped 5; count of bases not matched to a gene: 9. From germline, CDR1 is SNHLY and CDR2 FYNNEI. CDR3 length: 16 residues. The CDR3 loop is CASSEDGSGAFETQYF. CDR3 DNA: TGTGCCAGCAGTGAAGATGGTAGCGGGGCATTTGAGACCCAGTACTTC.

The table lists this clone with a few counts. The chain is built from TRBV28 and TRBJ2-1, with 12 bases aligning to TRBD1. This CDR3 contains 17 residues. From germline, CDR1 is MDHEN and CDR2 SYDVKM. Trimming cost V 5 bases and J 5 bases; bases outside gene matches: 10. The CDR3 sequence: CASSPQMGQGANNEQFF. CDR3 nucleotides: TGTGCCAGCAGTCCTCAAATGGGACAGGGGGCAAACAATGAGCAGTTCTTC.

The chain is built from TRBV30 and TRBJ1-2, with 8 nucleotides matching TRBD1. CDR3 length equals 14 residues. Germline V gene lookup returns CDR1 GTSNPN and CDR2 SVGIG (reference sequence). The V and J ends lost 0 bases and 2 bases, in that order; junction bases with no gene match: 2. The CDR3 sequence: CAWSVWDRNYGYTF. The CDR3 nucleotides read TGTGCCTGGAGTGTATGGGACAGGAACTATGGCTACACCTTC.

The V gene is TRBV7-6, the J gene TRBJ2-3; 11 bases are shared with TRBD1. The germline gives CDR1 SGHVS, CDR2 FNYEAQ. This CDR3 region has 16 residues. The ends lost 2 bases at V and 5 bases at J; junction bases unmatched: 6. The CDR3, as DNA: TGTGCCAGCAGCTTACCCGGGACAGGGGGTTTAGATACGCAGTATTTT. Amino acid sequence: CASSLPGTGGLDTQYF. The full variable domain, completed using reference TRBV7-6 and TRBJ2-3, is GAGVSQSPRYKVTKRGQDVALRCDPISGHVSLYWYRQALGQGPEFLTYFNYEAQQDKSGLPNDRFSAERPEGSISTLTIQRTEQRDSAMYRCASSLPGTGGLDTQYFGPGTRLTVL.

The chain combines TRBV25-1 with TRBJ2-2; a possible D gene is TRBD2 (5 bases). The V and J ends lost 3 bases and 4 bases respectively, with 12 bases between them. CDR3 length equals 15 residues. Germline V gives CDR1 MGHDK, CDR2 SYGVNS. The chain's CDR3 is CASSDPALVTGELFF. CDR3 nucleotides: TGTGCCAGCAGTGATCCCGCACTAGTCACCGGGGAGCTGTTTTTT.

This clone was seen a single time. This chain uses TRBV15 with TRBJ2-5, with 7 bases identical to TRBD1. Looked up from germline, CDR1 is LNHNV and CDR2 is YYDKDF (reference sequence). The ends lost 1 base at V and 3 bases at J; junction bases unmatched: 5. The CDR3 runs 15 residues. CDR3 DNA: TGTGCCACCAGCAGAGCGGGACAGCAGAAAGAGACCCAGTACTTC. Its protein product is CATSRAGQQKETQYF.

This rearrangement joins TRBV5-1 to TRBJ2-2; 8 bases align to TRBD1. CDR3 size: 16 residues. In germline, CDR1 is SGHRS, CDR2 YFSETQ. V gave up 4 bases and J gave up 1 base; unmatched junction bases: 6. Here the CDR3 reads CASSKWTGMNTGELFF. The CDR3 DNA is TGCGCCAGCAGCAAATGGACAGGGATGAACACCGGGGAGCTGTTTTTT.

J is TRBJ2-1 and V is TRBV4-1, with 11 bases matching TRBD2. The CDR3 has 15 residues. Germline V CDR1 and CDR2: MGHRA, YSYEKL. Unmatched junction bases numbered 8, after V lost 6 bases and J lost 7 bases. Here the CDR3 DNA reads TGCGCCAGCAGGGGTAGCGGGGGGGCCGGGAATGAGCAGTTCTTC. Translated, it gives CASRGSGGAGNEQFF.

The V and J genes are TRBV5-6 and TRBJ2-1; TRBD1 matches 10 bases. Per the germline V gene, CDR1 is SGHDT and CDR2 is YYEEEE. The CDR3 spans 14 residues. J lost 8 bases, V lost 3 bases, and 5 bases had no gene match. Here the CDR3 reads CASSYRQGAYEQFF. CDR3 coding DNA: TGTGCCAGCAGCTACAGACAGGGGGCCTATGAGCAGTTCTTC.

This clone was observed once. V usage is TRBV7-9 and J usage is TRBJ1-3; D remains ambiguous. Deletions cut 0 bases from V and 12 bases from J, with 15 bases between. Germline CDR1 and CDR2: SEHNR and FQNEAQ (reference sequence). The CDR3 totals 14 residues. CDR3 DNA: TGTGCCAGCAGCTTAGCGTATCGGGGATCTGACATATATTTT. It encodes CASSLAYRGSDIYF. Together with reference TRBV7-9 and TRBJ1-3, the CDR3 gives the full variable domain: DTGVSQNPRHKITKRGQNVTFRCDPISEHNRLYWYRQTLGQGPEFLTYFQNEAQLEKSRLLSDRFSAERPKGSFSTLEIQRTEQGDSAMYLCASSLAYRGSDIYFGEGSWLTVV.

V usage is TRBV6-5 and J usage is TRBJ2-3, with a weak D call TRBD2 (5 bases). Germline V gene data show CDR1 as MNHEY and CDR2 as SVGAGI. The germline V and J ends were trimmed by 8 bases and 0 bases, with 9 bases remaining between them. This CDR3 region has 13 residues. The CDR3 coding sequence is TGTGCCAGCCAGAGGGCTAGCACAGATACGCAGTATTTT. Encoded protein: CASQRASTDTQYF.